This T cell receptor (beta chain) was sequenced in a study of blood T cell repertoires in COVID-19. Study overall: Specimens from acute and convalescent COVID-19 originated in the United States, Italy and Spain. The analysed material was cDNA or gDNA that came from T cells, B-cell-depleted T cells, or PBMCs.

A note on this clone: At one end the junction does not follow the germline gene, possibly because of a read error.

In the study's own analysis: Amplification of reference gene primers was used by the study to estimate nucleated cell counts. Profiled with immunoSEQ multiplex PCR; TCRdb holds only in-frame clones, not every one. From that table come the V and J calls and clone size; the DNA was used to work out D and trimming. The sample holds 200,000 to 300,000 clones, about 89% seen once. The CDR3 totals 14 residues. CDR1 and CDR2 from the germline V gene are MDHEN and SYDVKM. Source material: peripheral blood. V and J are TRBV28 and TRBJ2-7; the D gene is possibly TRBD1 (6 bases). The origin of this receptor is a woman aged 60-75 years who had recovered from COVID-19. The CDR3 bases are TGTGCCAGCGTACCGGACAGAACCTCCCACGAGCAGTACTTC. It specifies CASVPDRTSHEQYF.